The next 19 T cell receptor beta chains were all read from a single sample in a study of cytotoxic CD8 clonotypes in ibrutinib-treated CLL. This table comes from immunoSEQ multiplex PCR, and its TCRdb copy is limited to in-frame clones, with some not included. The profile shows about 50,000 clones, less than 90% of them singletons. The starting material was PBMCs, obtained after 24 months of ibrutinib treatment. The receptors here all came from a human donor with chronic lymphocytic leukemia.

The CDR3 DNA follows: TGCGCCAGCAGCCCCCGAATTCCGGGAGAGAGTCAGGAGCAGTACTTC. It codes for CASSPRIPGESQEQYF. The chain has TRBV4-1 and TRBJ2-7; possible D gene TRBD2, 6 bases. This CDR3 is built from 16 residues. The ends were cut back, 4 bases at V and 7 bases at J, with 23 bases in the middle. Germline-derived CDR1 and CDR2 are MGHRA and YSYEKL.

Worth noting for this clone: This is likely an artifact of a read error, given a far larger clone one base away. The sample has other DNA sequences that encode this CDR3 too. This chain uses TRBV7-2 with TRBJ2-7; D remains ambiguous. The CDR3 has 12 amino acids. Trimming cost V 1 base and J 2 bases, with 3 bases left between them. In germline, CDR1 is SGHTA, CDR2 FQGNSA. The CDR3 DNA reads as TGTGCCAGCAGCTTAGGCGCCTACGAGCAGTACTTC. Amino acid sequence: CASSLGAYEQYF.

The V and J genes are TRBV5-4 and TRBJ1-2; 9 positions match TRBD1. With V trimmed by 4 bases and J by 4 bases, 11 bases remained unmatched. The length of the CDR3 is 16 residues. Germline-derived CDR1 and CDR2 are SGHNT and YYREEE (reference sequence). The chain's CDR3 is CASSLPRTGEAYGYTF. The CDR3 bases are TGTGCCAGCAGCCTTCCGCGGACAGGGGAAGCCTATGGCTACACCTTC.

The V and J genes are TRBV7-9 and TRBJ2-7; D might be TRBD1 (5 bases). Per the germline V gene, CDR1 is SEHNR and CDR2 is FQNEAQ (reference sequence). The CDR3 length is 14 residues. The V gene lost 2 bases and the J gene lost 3 bases, with 11 bases spanning the gap. The CDR3 reads CASSLSLRDYEQYF. Here the CDR3 DNA reads TGTGCCAGCAGCTTATCCCTCAGGGACTACGAGCAGTACTTC.

This clone has a count of ten or more. The V gene is TRBV5-1, the J gene TRBJ1-4; TRBD1 matches 10 bases. Germline V gene data show CDR1 as SGHRS and CDR2 as YFSETQ. Trimming cost V 4 bases and J 0 bases; bases outside gene matches: 6. The CDR3 spans 17 residues. CDR3 coding DNA: TGCGCCAGCAGCCCGGGACAGGGGCTCACAACTAATGAAAAACTGTTTTTT. This translates into CASSPGQGLTTNEKLFF.

The rearrangement joins TRBV21-1 to TRBJ1-5; the listed D gene, TRBD1, was not tested against the DNA. TRBV21-1 constitutes a pseudogene. There are 18 residues in the CDR3. The CDR3 sequence is CASSKGGHRGLFNQPQHF. The CDR3 coding sequence is TGTGCCAGCAGCAAAGGAGGACACAGGGGTCTTTTCAATCAGCCCCAGCATTTT.

The chain carries TRBV19 and TRBJ2-6; 9 bases align to TRBD1. CDR3 length equals 17 residues. Germline V lookup: CDR1 LNHDA, CDR2 SQIVND (reference sequence). V was pared by 2 bases and J by 4 bases, with 6 bases of the junction left unmatched. The CDR3 bases are TGTGCCAGTAGTATACTGGGACAGGGATCCGGGGCCAACGTCCTGACTTTC. This codes for CASSILGQGSGANVLTF.

The gene calls are TRBV6-5 and TRBJ1-2; 7 nucleotides match TRBD1. The germline CDR1 and CDR2 sequences are MNHEY and SVGAGI. J gave up 8 bases and V 8 bases, and 8 bases lay outside the gene matches. The CDR3 is made up of 12 amino acids. The CDR3 is CASAGGLRGYTF. The CDR3 DNA reads as TGTGCCAGCGCAGGGGGTCTAAGGGGCTACACCTTC.

Here the CDR3 reads CASSEGNEGDIQYF. CDR3 DNA sequence: TGTGCCAGCAGTGAAGGGAACGAAGGGGACATTCAGTACTTC. The chain combines TRBV6-1 with TRBJ2-4; D might be TRBD1 (5 bases). The germline V and J ends were trimmed by 1 base and 8 bases, with 12 bases remaining between them. CDR1 is MNHNS and CDR2 is SASEGT in the germline V gene. The CDR3 has 14 amino acids.

The rearrangement joins TRBV7-2 to TRBJ2-1, with 7 bases that match TRBD2. This CDR3 has 16 residues. Germline CDR1 is SGHTA and CDR2 is FQGNSA. The trim removed 0 bases at V and 3 bases at J, leaving 5 bases unmatched. CDR3 residues: CASSLAASGNYNEQFF. In nucleotides, the CDR3 is TGTGCCAGCAGCTTAGCGGCTAGCGGAAACTACAATGAGCAGTTCTTC.

The V and J genes are TRBV6-1 and TRBJ2-1; TRBD2 matches 10 bases. The CDR3 contains 15 residues. After removal of 11 bases from V and 9 bases from J, the junction contained 16 bases not matched to a gene. Germline CDR1 and CDR2: MNHNS and SASEGT. Here the CDR3 DNA reads TGTGCCGGTGGCCGTATGTCTAGCGGGAGTCGTGAGCAGTTCTTC. Translation: CAGGRMSSGSREQFF.

This clone was counted a single time. The chain carries TRBV6-4 and TRBJ2-6, with D unresolved. CDR1 and CDR2 (germline): MRHNA, SNTAGT. The CDR3 consists of 14 residues. Trimming removed 7 bases at V and 0 bases at J, with 7 bases between. DNA of the CDR3: TGTGCCAGCACCCCGACCTCTGGGGCCAACGTCCTGACTTTC. Amino acids: CASTPTSGANVLTF.

The chain has TRBV6-1 and TRBJ2-3; 11 bases are shared with TRBD1. Germline CDR1 MNHNS, CDR2 SASEGT. The J segment lost 5 bases and the V segment lost 5 bases, leaving 3 bases of the junction unmatched. The CDR3 is 14 amino acids. The DNA of the CDR3 is TGTGCCAGCAGTAGGGACAGGGGGAGAGATACGCAGTATTTT. Translating gives CASSRDRGRDTQYF.

The chain employs TRBV30 and TRBJ2-3, with 7 bases fitting TRBD1. V shed 3 bases and J 0 bases; nucleotides not matched to a gene: 6. This CDR3 has 15 residues. Per the germline V gene, CDR1 is GTSNPN and CDR2 is SVGIG (reference sequence). The CDR3 loop reads CAWRGQHSSTDTQYF. CDR3 coding DNA: TGTGCCTGGAGGGGACAGCATTCTAGCACAGATACGCAGTATTTT.

V is TRBV7-9 and J is TRBJ2-5, with 10 bases that match TRBD2. The germline V gene has CDR1 SEHNR and CDR2 FQNEAQ (reference sequence). The CDR3 is 15 amino acids. J gave up 5 bases and V 0 bases, and 3 bases lay outside the gene matches. The CDR3 reads CASSLALAGVETQYF. The CDR3 DNA sequence: TGTGCCAGCAGCTTAGCCCTAGCGGGAGTCGAGACCCAGTACTTC.

The V call is TRBV4-3, the J call TRBJ2-1; possible D gene TRBD1, 5 bases. Trimming removed 0 bases at V and 6 bases at J, with 12 bases between. Germline values: CDR1 LGHNA, CDR2 YSLEER. CDR3 length: 15 residues. This chain's CDR3 is CASSQEGRVANEQFF. The CDR3 bases are TGCGCCAGCAGCCAAGAGGGCAGGGTGGCCAATGAGCAGTTCTTC.

The chain couples TRBV7-6 to TRBJ1-1; 8 bases fit TRBD1. Germline V gene sequence: CDR1 SGHVS, CDR2 FNYEAQ. This CDR3 is 14 amino acids long. J was trimmed by 5 bases and V by 5 bases; bases with no gene match: 7. The CDR3 reads CASSQGQGGTEAFF. CDR3 DNA: TGTGCCAGCAGCCAAGGACAGGGCGGGACTGAAGCTTTCTTT.

The chain recombines TRBV5-1 with TRBJ2-3; D may be TRBD2 (5 bases). The CDR3 extends over 12 amino acids. Germline V gene sequence: CDR1 SGHRS, CDR2 YFSETQ. V lost 9 bases and J 4 bases, leaving 12 bases between the germline ends. The chain's CDR3 is CATGVKADTQYF. In DNA, the CDR3 is TGCGCCACCGGGGTAAAAGCAGATACGCAGTATTTT.

This chain connects TRBV5-1 to TRBJ2-1; D might be TRBD1 (6 bases). The CDR3 is 15 amino acids. The V gene's germline CDR1 is SGHRS and CDR2 YFSETQ. Deletions cut 5 bases from V and 6 bases from J, with 18 bases between. The CDR3 DNA is TGCGCCAGCAGTCCCGGGACACTGGGGTCCAATGAGCAGTTCTTC. Protein: CASSPGTLGSNEQFF.